Reported below is one T cell receptor beta chain. Its antigen remains unidentified. This sequence may be a read error, since a much larger clone differs from it by one base. This is likely a read error, given that the CDR3 carries no conserved phenylalanine or tryptophan at its end. The time point was: persistent/refractory GD, antithyroid drugs over 5 years with positive TRAb. The TCR library was made from RNA that had been extracted from PBMCs in TRIzol. With EDTA tubes as the receptacles, about 8.1 milliliters of peripheral blood were drawn. CDR3 regions were amplified by Arm-PCR using iRepertoire HTBI primers to build TCR beta libraries. From the multiplex PCR reads, TCRdb called clonotypes with MiXCR, one entry per CDR3 protein. The data contain roughly 400,000 distinct CDR3 sequences, about 21% of them singletons. The sample comes from a study of regulatory T cells in long-lasting Graves disease. Study-wide points: It is possible that accuracy was reduced by the small size of the sample. Persistent Graves' patients possessed reduced TCR diversity relative to recently diagnosed ones. Among persistent patients, a larger number of public clonotypes were shared (around 3,000) than among newly diagnosed patients (just over 950).

The sequence was obtained from a female donor with Graves disease. The sample here was peripheral blood mononuclear cells (PBMCs), taken when the disease was refractory, from a patient treated with antithyroid drugs.

The CDR3 DNA follows: TGTGCCACGTGGGACAGCCAAGAGACCCAGTACCTC. This sequence encodes CATWDSQETQYL. V and J are TRBV6-2 or TRBV6-3 and TRBJ2-5, with 7 positions matching TRBD1. The V segment lost 10 bases and the J segment 1 base; nucleotides outside the gene matches: 3. Germline loops: CDR1 MNHEY, CDR2 SVGEGT. This CDR3 has 12 amino acids.